These 26 T cell receptor beta chains originate from one sample sequenced in a study of CD8+CD57+ T cells in acquired aplastic anemia (dated by TCRdb to 2016 to 2018). The listed sequencing device is Illumina HiSeq 2000. Profiling of TCR beta VDJ combinations and CDR3 sequences used genomic DNA as the template. TCRdb passed the public sequencing reads through fastp at Q25 and MiXCR, retaining productive beta sequences. One record per CDR3 amino acid sequence lists the most common genes and DNA. A total of 200,000 or so distinct CDR3 sequences appear in this sample, roughly two thirds of them only once. Around three fifths of the sample is held by the ten biggest clonotypes. Flow cytometry had shown CD8+CD57+ cell expansion in the patients selected for sequencing. Sample: sorted CD4+, CD8+, or CD8+CD57+ T cells (not recorded which) from PBMCs. The receptors were sampled from a human donor with aplastic anemia.

As regards this clonotype: At one of its ends the junction is not consistent with the germline gene, which may arise from a read error. The chain joins TRBV20-1 to TRBJ2-7, with 14 bases fitting TRBD2. The CDR3 loop spans 15 amino acids. Germline CDR1 is DFQATT and CDR2 is SNEGSKA (reference sequence). The CDR3 reads CSARRLAGGTYEQYF. The CDR3 coding sequence is TGCAGTGCTAGGAGACTAGCGGGGGGGACCTACGAGCAGTACTTT.

The chain joins TRBV12-3 or TRBV12-4 to TRBJ1-1, with 8 bases matching TRBD1. With V trimmed by 7 bases and J by 0 bases, 4 bases remained unmatched. The CDR3 is 14 amino acids. CDR3 amino acids: CASKRQGMNTEAFF. The CDR3 DNA is TGTGCCAGCAAACGACAGGGGATGAACACTGAAGCTTTCTTT.

CDR3: CASSHPGVSPSRFNEQFF. The CDR3 DNA reads as TGTGCCAGCAGCCATCCTGGGGTGAGCCCTTCCCGTTTCAATGAGCAGTTCTTC. The chain recombines TRBV7-8 with TRBJ2-1; D is ambiguous. CDR1 and CDR2 from the germline V gene are SGHVS and FQNEAQ. The CDR3 consists of 18 residues. The V end lost 5 bases, the J end lost 6 bases, and 26 bases lay between the germline ends.

This clonotype was observed once. V gene TRBV7-8 combines with J gene TRBJ1-1; D is possibly TRBD1 (6 bases). With 2 bases removed from V and 5 bases from J, the gap between germline ends came to 9 bases. Germline V gives CDR1 SGHVS, CDR2 FQNEAQ. CDR3 length equals 13 residues. This chain's CDR3 is CASSLIQGTEAFF. CDR3 nucleotides: TGTGCCAGCAGCTTAATTCAGGGGACTGAAGCTTTCTTT.

The genes are TRBV7-1 and TRBJ2-7; possibly TRBD1 or TRBD2 for D (5 bases each). TRBV7-1 is sorted into the ORF group, with uncertain function. V gave up 6 bases and J gave up 9 bases, with 12 bases separating them. The CDR3 totals 11 residues. The CDR3 DNA follows: TGTGCCAGCAGGACAGCCGGAGGGCAGTACTTC. This gives the protein CASRTAGGQYF.

V usage is TRBV13 and J usage is TRBJ2-4, with 8 bases identical to TRBD2. From germline, CDR1 is PRHDT and CDR2 FYEKMQ (reference sequence). The CDR3 length is 14 residues. V was pared by 5 bases and J by 9 bases, with 9 bases of the junction left unmatched. The CDR3 bases are TGTGCCAGCAGCGGCCGGGGGGGCCAGGGCATTCAGTACTTC. It encodes CASSGRGGQGIQYF.

The V call is TRBV12-3 or TRBV12-4, the J call TRBJ1-6, with a possible D match to TRBD1 (5 bases). CDR3 length equals 17 residues. V shed 1 base and J shed 0 bases, with 10 bases lying between them. CDR3: CASSLEGTVSYNSPLHF. In DNA, the CDR3 is TGTGCCAGCAGTTTAGAGGGGACGGTCTCCTATAATTCACCCCTCCACTTT.

This chain joins TRBV12-3 or TRBV12-4 and TRBJ2-3; unclear D gene. The CDR3 is 11 residues long. The V end was cut by 10 bases, the J end by 6 bases, with 11 bases between. The CDR3 spells CANNLQDTQYF. CDR3 sequence (DNA): TGTGCCAACAACTTACAGGATACGCAGTATTTT.

The chain couples TRBV5-1 to TRBJ2-7; no reliable D call. Looked up from germline, CDR1 is SGHRS and CDR2 is YFSETQ. This CDR3 comprises 15 residues. V lost 7 bases to trimming and J lost 0 bases, with 17 bases between them. This CDR3 is CASAPLPASSYEQYF. The CDR3 nucleotides read TGCGCCAGCGCCCCGCTCCCCGCGAGCTCCTACGAGCAGTACTTC.

In this sample, this clonotype turned up a few times. The chain joins TRBV6-5 to TRBJ2-3; 15 positions match TRBD2. This CDR3 contains 17 residues. The germline V gene has CDR1 MNHEY and CDR2 SVGAGI. V trimming: 0 bases; J trimming: 3 bases; junction bases outside the gene matches: 1. The CDR3 is CASSYSGLAGGTDTQYF. In nucleotides, the CDR3 is TGTGCCAGCAGTTACTCGGGACTAGCGGGGGGTACAGATACGCAGTATTTT.

The rearrangement links TRBV19 to TRBJ1-5; 9 bases fit TRBD1. The CDR3 loop spans 12 amino acids. Unmatched junction bases numbered 5, after V lost 7 bases and J lost 10 bases. Germline CDR1 reads LNHDA; CDR2 reads SQIVND (reference sequence). The CDR3 reads CASNTGGHPQHF. CDR3 bases: TGTGCCAGTAACACAGGGGGCCACCCCCAGCATTTT.

This chain joins TRBV9 and TRBJ2-3; no definite D call. V lost 0 bases and J 3 bases, leaving 11 bases between the germline ends. CDR1 and CDR2 from the germline V gene are SGDLS and YYNGEE. The CDR3 is 15 residues long. This chain's CDR3 is CASSVAGSRTDTQYF. Written as DNA, the CDR3 is TGTGCCAGCAGCGTAGCCGGGTCGAGGACAGATACGCAGTATTTT.

V usage is TRBV20-1 and J usage is TRBJ2-3; D is ambiguous. There are 13 residues in the CDR3. Per germline, CDR1 DFQATT and CDR2 SNEGSKA (reference sequence). V was shortened by 1 base and J by 9 bases, with 14 bases between the two germline ends. The DNA for the CDR3 is TGCAGTGCTAGAGGTCGGTCTCGCGACACGCAGTATTTT. Translating it yields CSARGRSRDTQYF.

The V gene is TRBV5-6, the J gene TRBJ2-5; the D gene is possibly TRBD1 (6 bases). Germline assignment: CDR1 SGHDT and CDR2 YYEEEE. The CDR3 sequence is 16 residues long. Deletions cut 1 base from V and 1 base from J, with 14 bases between. CDR3 sequence: CASSLLPTGLQETQYF. Here the CDR3 DNA reads TGTGCCAGCAGCTTGTTGCCGACAGGCCTCCAAGAGACCCAGTACTTC.

The rearrangement links TRBV20-1 to TRBJ2-3; 13 nucleotides line up with TRBD2. Germline CDR1 and CDR2: DFQATT and SNEGSKA (reference sequence). After removal of 6 bases from V and 2 bases from J, the junction contained 14 bases not matched to a gene. This CDR3 contains 18 residues. The CDR3 loop is CSASTLTSGGPITDTQYF. CDR3 sequence (DNA): TGCAGTGCCAGCACCCTGACTAGCGGGGGGCCAATCACAGATACGCAGTATTTT.

This chain uses TRBV10-3 with TRBJ1-1, with D tentatively TRBD1 (5 bases). The germline gives CDR1 ENHRY, CDR2 SYGVKD. With 8 bases removed from V and 3 bases from J, the gap between germline ends came to 19 bases. The length of the CDR3 is 15 residues. The CDR3 spells CAIGREGGAYTEAFF. DNA for the CDR3: TGTGCCATCGGCCGAGAGGGTGGGGCTTACACTGAAGCTTTCTTT.

This clonotype was detected ten times or more. This chain uses TRBV7-7 with TRBJ1-6; D uncertain. Per germline, CDR1 SSHAT and CDR2 FNYEAQ (reference sequence). The CDR3 contains 13 residues. V was pared by 1 base and J by 7 bases, with 5 bases between. The CDR3 DNA is TGTGCCAGCAGCTTAGGCGGGAATTCACCCCTCCACTTT. This gives the protein CASSLGGNSPLHF.

The chain recombines TRBV29-1 with TRBJ2-1; D gene uncertain. The CDR3 length is 11 residues. Germline CDR1 is SQVTM and CDR2 is ANQGSEA. V was pared by 4 bases and J by 8 bases, with 9 bases between. This CDR3 reads CSVGEIDEQFF. The DNA for the CDR3 is TGCAGCGTTGGCGAGATCGATGAGCAGTTCTTC.

The genes are TRBV20-1 and TRBJ2-5, with a possible D match to TRBD2 (6 bases). The CDR3 totals 13 residues. The V and J ends lost 6 bases and 2 bases respectively, with 13 bases between them. CDR1 is DFQATT and CDR2 is SNEGSKA in the germline V gene (reference sequence). CDR3 DNA sequence: TGCAGTGCCGGACCGGCGGGACAAGAGACCCAGTACTTC. The encoded protein is CSAGPAGQETQYF.

This clonotype showed up just once. The chain employs TRBV10-3 and TRBJ1-2; tentatively, D is TRBD1 (5 bases). CDR1 ENHRY and CDR2 SYGVKD come from the germline V gene. V lost 0 bases to trimming and J lost 4 bases, with 12 bases between them. The CDR3 is made up of 15 amino acids. Written as DNA, the CDR3 is TGTGCCATCAGTGAGTCAGTTGGGGACCCCTATGGCTACACCTTC. Protein product: CAISESVGDPYGYTF.

This clonotype showed up just once. The chain carries TRBV29-1 and TRBJ2-3; D is possibly TRBD2 (6 bases). Trimming pared 7 bases from V and 4 bases from J, leaving 15 bases between. The CDR3 runs 13 residues. The germline gives CDR1 SQVTM, CDR2 ANQGSEA. This CDR3 is CSATGVGADTQYF. The CDR3 nucleotides read TGCAGCGCTACGGGGGTGGGTGCAGATACGCAGTATTTT.

This clonotype was seen a handful of times. J is TRBJ1-1 and V is TRBV10-3; D might be TRBD1 (5 bases). This CDR3 is built from 13 residues. Germline lookup yields CDR1 ENHRY and CDR2 SYGVKD. Trimming removed 8 bases from V and 4 bases from J, with 14 bases in between. CDR3 protein: CAIQGAGITEAFF. CDR3 DNA: TGTGCCATCCAAGGGGCAGGGATCACTGAAGCTTTCTTT.

This clonotype came up once. J is TRBJ2-5 and V is TRBV7-9; TRBD2 aligns across 7 bases. J lost 5 bases, V lost 7 bases, and 4 bases had no gene match. Looked up from germline, CDR1 is SEHNR and CDR2 is FQNEAQ (reference sequence). The CDR3 extends over 12 amino acids. This chain's CDR3 is CASNLGGETQYF. As DNA, the CDR3 is TGTGCCAGCAACTTGGGAGGGGAGACCCAGTACTTC. Combining the CDR3 with reference TRBV7-9 and TRBJ2-5 gives the whole variable domain DTGVSQNPRHKITKRGQNVTFRCDPISEHNRLYWYRQTLGQGPEFLTYFQNEAQLEKSRLLSDRFSAERPKGSFSTLEIQRTEQGDSAMYLCASNLGGETQYFGPGTRLLVL.

This clonotype turned up a few times. This chain uses TRBV19 with TRBJ2-3; D is ambiguous. The ends were cut back, 3 bases at V and 4 bases at J, with 5 bases in the middle. This CDR3 is built from 12 residues. CDR1 and CDR2 from the germline V gene are LNHDA and SQIVND (reference sequence). The CDR3 region has the DNA TGTGCCAGTAGTATGGTAGCAGATACGCAGTATTTT. Translated, it gives CASSMVADTQYF. Complete variable domain (other parts from reference TRBV19 and TRBJ2-3): DGGITQSPKYLFRKEGQNVTLSCEQNLNHDAMYWYRQDPGQGLRLIYYSQIVNDFQKGDIAEGYSVSREKKESFPLTVTSAQKNPTAFYLCASSMVADTQYFGPGTRLTVL.

This clonotype was found once. J is TRBJ2-3 and V is TRBV15; TRBD2 might be the D (6 bases). The V gene lost 3 bases and the J gene lost 5 bases, with 18 bases spanning the gap. The length of the CDR3 is 16 residues. Germline loops: CDR1 LNHNV, CDR2 YYDKDF (reference sequence). CDR3 in amino acids: CATSSSGTSLGDTQYF. Written as DNA, the CDR3 is TGTGCCACCAGCAGTTCCGGGACTTCGTTAGGAGATACGCAGTATTTT.

The chain recombines TRBV20-1 with TRBJ2-5, with D perhaps TRBD2 (6 bases). Germline V gene sequence: CDR1 DFQATT, CDR2 SNEGSKA (reference sequence). CDR3 size: 15 residues. The ends were cut back, 3 bases at V and 1 base at J, with 15 bases in the middle. The CDR3 reads CSARSPGSGQETQYF. For the CDR3, the DNA is TGCAGTGCTAGGTCCCCAGGTAGCGGCCAAGAGACCCAGTACTTC.